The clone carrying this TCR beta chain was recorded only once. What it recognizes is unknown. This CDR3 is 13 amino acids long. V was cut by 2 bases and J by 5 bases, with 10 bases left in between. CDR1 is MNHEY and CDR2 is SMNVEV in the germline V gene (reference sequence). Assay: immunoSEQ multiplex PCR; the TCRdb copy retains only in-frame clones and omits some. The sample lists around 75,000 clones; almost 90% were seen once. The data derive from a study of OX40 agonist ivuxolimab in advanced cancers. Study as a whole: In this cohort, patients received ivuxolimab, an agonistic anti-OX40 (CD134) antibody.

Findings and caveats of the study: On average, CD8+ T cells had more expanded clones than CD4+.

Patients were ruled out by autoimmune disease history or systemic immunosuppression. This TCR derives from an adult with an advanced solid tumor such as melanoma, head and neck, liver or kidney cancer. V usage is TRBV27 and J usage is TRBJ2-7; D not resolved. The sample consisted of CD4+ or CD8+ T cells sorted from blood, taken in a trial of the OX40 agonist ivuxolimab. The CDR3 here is CASSLRVGHEQYF. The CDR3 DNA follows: TGTGCCAGCAGTTTAAGGGTCGGACACGAGCAGTACTTC.